What follows is one T cell receptor (beta chain) and its context. Treatment here: over 15 received Ad26.COV2.S at low or high dose, single or two shots; a few received placebo; per-sample allocation not given. Sampling was done on day 63 after the first vaccine or placebo injection. Libraries were prepared by immunoSEQ multiplex PCR; TCRdb keeps only in-frame clonotypes and omits some of them. Of around 340,000 clones in the sample, 75% to 90% were seen once. The data stem from a study of Ad26.COV2.S vaccination and SARS-CoV-2 variants. Looking at the study overall: Dosing was one shot or two shots 56 days apart.

V dropped 2 bases and J dropped 6; count of bases not matched to a gene: 4. CDR1 and CDR2 (germline): SGHNT, YENEEA. There are 14 residues in the CDR3. The sample in question was peripheral blood, obtained in a trial of Ad26.COV2.S vaccine versus placebo. The chain couples TRBV11-3 to TRBJ2-1, with TRBD2 identical over 7 bases. The clonotype was recovered from a person aged 18 to 65 who received the Ad26.COV2.S COVID-19 vaccine or a placebo. Here the CDR3 DNA reads TGTGCCAGCAGCTTAACTAGCGTTACCAATGAGCAGTTCTTC. It yields the protein CASSLTSVTNEQFF.